These 8 T cell receptor beta chains share one sample of origin, sequenced in a study of CD8+ T cells in alopecia areata. RNA extraction was followed by reverse transcription into cDNA, which acted as the sequencing template. The protocol was immunoSEQ multiplex PCR, while the TCRdb copy is restricted to in-frame clones and leaves out a portion. The sample consists of under 250,000 clones, roughly 56% of them appearing once. Specified treatment: oral pan-JAK inhibitor, 5-10 mg twice daily. The material sequenced was CD4+ T cells sorted from blood, taken at week 4, from a patient treated with tofacitinib. The receptors were gathered from a human donor with alopecia areata.

The chain couples TRBV7-2 to TRBJ2-7; 12 nucleotides align to TRBD2. Germline V CDR1 and CDR2: SGHTA, FQGNSA. With 6 bases clipped from V and 3 bases from J, the junction kept 6 bases outside the gene matches. The length of the CDR3 is 15 residues. CDR3 loop: CASSRTSGAGYEQYF. In DNA, the CDR3 is TGTGCCAGCAGTCGGACTAGCGGGGCGGGCTACGAGCAGTACTTC.

This clone has just one count. The chain employs TRBV29-1 and TRBJ1-2; D gene uncertain. CDR3 length: 12 residues. The germline V gene encodes CDR1 SQVTM and CDR2 ANQGSEA. The V and J ends lost 5 bases and 6 bases respectively, with 13 bases between them. CDR3 DNA sequence: TGCAGCGTTTACCTCTCGACTGATGGCTACACCTTC. Translating it yields CSVYLSTDGYTF.

The sample holds one count of this clone. CDR3 region: CAWSDGQGVGYTF. The CDR3 DNA is TGTGCCTGGAGTGACGGACAGGGGGTTGGCTACACCTTC. This sequence joins TRBV30 and TRBJ1-2, with 10 nucleotides matching TRBD1. Germline V CDR1 and CDR2: GTSNPN, SVGIG (reference sequence). This CDR3 comprises 13 residues. Trimming took 1 base from V and 7 from J; bases not matched to a gene: 3.

This clone was found a few times. The V and J genes are TRBV14 and TRBJ2-5; D remains unclear. Trimming cost V 1 base and J 0 bases, with 3 bases left between them. This CDR3 has 13 amino acids. Looked up from germline, CDR1 is SGHDN and CDR2 is FVKESK. In DNA form, the CDR3 reads TGTGCCAGCAGCCAAGTCAACCAAGAGACCCAGTACTTC. Translating gives CASSQVNQETQYF. The full variable domain, its missing parts supplied by reference TRBV14 and TRBJ2-5, is EAGVTQFPSHSVIEKGQTVTLRCDPISGHDNLYWYRRVMGKEIKFLLHFVKESKQDESGMPNNRFLAERTGGTYSTLKVQPAELEDSGVYFCASSQVNQETQYFGPGTRLLVL.

About this clone itself: Other nucleotide sequences in the sample specify the same CDR3. V is TRBV5-1 and J is TRBJ2-5, with no clear D. The CDR3 sequence is 12 residues long. Trimming removed 2 bases from V and 4 bases from J, with 6 bases in between. Germline CDR1 reads SGHRS; CDR2 reads YFSETQ. The CDR3 loop is CASSFERETQYF. CDR3 nucleotide sequence: TGCGCCAGCAGCTTTGAACGAGAGACCCAGTACTTC.

This chain uses TRBV5-1 with TRBJ2-2; weak D call: TRBD1 (6 bases). Germline V lookup: CDR1 SGHRS, CDR2 YFSETQ. V was trimmed by 4 bases and J by 3 bases, leaving 10 bases between them. The CDR3 is made up of 14 amino acids. In DNA form, the CDR3 reads TGCGCCAGCAGCACAGGACAGTACACCGGGGAGCTGTTTTTT. This codes for CASSTGQYTGELFF.

The chain uses TRBV29-1 and TRBJ2-1; 12 nucleotides align to TRBD2. V gave up 7 bases and J gave up 6 bases; unmatched junction bases: 4. The CDR3 sequence is 13 residues long. Germline V gives CDR1 SQVTM, CDR2 ANQGSEA. DNA for the CDR3: TGCAGCGCTCCGGGACTAGCGGGCAATGAGCAGTTCTTC. Amino acid sequence: CSAPGLAGNEQFF.

This rearrangement joins TRBV25-1 to TRBJ2-3, with D possibly matching TRBD2 (6 bases). The V gene lost 6 bases and the J gene lost 3 bases, with 13 bases spanning the gap. Germline lookup yields CDR1 MGHDK and CDR2 SYGVNS. The CDR3 is 14 amino acids. This CDR3 is CASSAAGSTDTQYF. The DNA for the CDR3 is TGTGCCAGCAGCGCGGCGGGAAGTACAGATACGCAGTATTTT.